The 25 T cell receptor beta chains listed next were all sequenced from one sample in a study of blood T cell repertoires in COVID-19. The repertoire was sequenced with immunoSEQ multiplex PCR; TCRdb's copy has only in-frame clones and lacks some. The sample lists 98,000 or so clones, over 75% occurring once. Sequencing was performed on peripheral blood. The receptors come from a woman aged 70-85 years with acute or convalescent COVID-19.

The chain joins TRBV7-2 to TRBJ2-3; TRBD2 matches at 11 bases. The V gene end was trimmed by 4 bases and the J gene end by 0 bases; junction bases not matched to a gene: 6. Germline assignment: CDR1 SGHTA and CDR2 FQGNSA. The CDR3 is 17 amino acids. The CDR3 sequence is CASSSMGLAASTDTQYF. The CDR3 coding sequence is TGTGCCAGCAGCTCCATGGGACTAGCGGCTAGCACAGATACGCAGTATTTT.

This chain links TRBV28 with TRBJ1-1; possible D gene TRBD1, 6 bases. V lost 2 bases and J 4 bases, leaving 14 bases between the germline ends. The V gene's germline CDR1 is MDHEN and CDR2 SYDVKM. This CDR3 has 15 residues. The CDR3 coding sequence is TGTGCCAGCAGTTTAGAGGGACTAGGGGGCACTGAAGCTTTCTTT. Its protein is CASSLEGLGGTEAFF.

This clone is a singleton in its sample. The J gene is TRBJ2-3, the V gene TRBV6-4, with 13 positions matching TRBD2. CDR1 MRHNA and CDR2 SNTAGT come from the germline V gene. The V and J ends lost 6 bases and 1 base, in that order; junction bases with no gene match: 1. The CDR3 consists of 15 residues. Here the CDR3 DNA reads TGTGCCAGCAGCGGACTAGCGGGAGGCACAGATACGCAGTATTTT. Encoded protein: CASSGLAGGTDTQYF.

V gene TRBV5-4 combines with J gene TRBJ1-2, with 8 nucleotides matching TRBD1. Germline CDR1 reads SGHNT; CDR2 reads YYREEE (reference sequence). V dropped 4 bases and J dropped 7; count of bases not matched to a gene: 12. This CDR3 comprises 15 residues. The CDR3 region has the DNA TGTGCCAGCAGCCCCCGCCTAGGACAGGGAAGTGGCTACACCTTC. This sequence encodes CASSPRLGQGSGYTF. Full variable domain (remainder filled in from reference TRBV5-4 and TRBJ1-2): ETGVTQSPTHLIKTRGQQVTLRCSSQSGHNTVSWYQQALGQGPQFIFQYYREEENGRGNFPPRFSGLQFPNYSSELNVNALELDDSALYLCASSPRLGQGSGYTFGSGTRLTVV.

The chain links TRBV19 to TRBJ1-1; 10 nucleotides line up with TRBD1. The V and J ends lost 2 bases and 0 bases, in that order; junction bases with no gene match: 6. Germline V lookup: CDR1 LNHDA, CDR2 SQIVND (reference sequence). This CDR3 region has 17 residues. The chain's CDR3 is CASSIWVGTGVNTEAFF. The CDR3 bases are TGTGCCAGTAGTATATGGGTCGGGACAGGGGTGAACACTGAAGCTTTCTTT.

The chain carries TRBV19 and TRBJ1-1, with a possible D match to TRBD1 (5 bases). Per the germline V gene, CDR1 is LNHDA and CDR2 is SQIVND (reference sequence). There are 14 residues in the CDR3. The V end was cut by 5 bases, the J end by 1 base, with 11 bases between. Here the CDR3 DNA reads TGTGCCAGTAGTCCCCGACAGCCGAACACTGAAGCTTTCTTT. This encodes CASSPRQPNTEAFF. Filled out from reference TRBV19 and TRBJ1-1, the complete variable domain reads DGGITQSPKYLFRKEGQNVTLSCEQNLNHDAMYWYRQDPGQGLRLIYYSQIVNDFQKGDIAEGYSVSREKKESFPLTVTSAQKNPTAFYLCASSPRQPNTEAFFGQGTRLTVV.

This clone was counted a single time. The chain has TRBV28 and TRBJ1-2; 7 bases agree with TRBD1. Germline loops: CDR1 MDHEN, CDR2 SYDVKM. J was trimmed by 8 bases and V by 2 bases; bases with no gene match: 11. The CDR3 covers 15 residues. The CDR3 DNA reads TGTGCCAGCAGTTTACTTGACAGGGAAGGACAGGGCTACACCTTC. This translates into CASSLLDREGQGYTF.

This chain connects TRBV7-2 to TRBJ2-5, with a possible D match to TRBD2 (6 bases). V gave up 4 bases and J gave up 2 bases, with 14 bases separating them. CDR3 length: 15 amino acids. Germline V gives CDR1 SGHTA, CDR2 FQGNSA. The CDR3 is CASSSQRARQETQYF. Here the CDR3 DNA reads TGTGCCAGCAGCTCGCAGCGGGCCAGACAAGAGACCCAGTACTTC.

The J gene is TRBJ1-1, the V gene TRBV28, with D hard to call. V was pared by 2 bases and J by 5 bases, with 9 bases between. The CDR3 consists of 13 residues. Germline V CDR1 and CDR2: MDHEN, SYDVKM. CDR3: CASSLPELTEAFF. CDR3 nucleotide sequence: TGTGCCAGCAGTTTACCTGAGCTTACTGAAGCTTTCTTT. The entire variable domain, with the rest obtained from reference TRBV28 and TRBJ1-1, is as follows: DVKVTQSSRYLVKRTGEKVFLECVQDMDHENMFWYRQDPGLGLRLIYFSYDVKMKEKGDIPEGYSVSREKKERFSLILESASTNQTSMYLCASSLPELTEAFFGQGTRLTVV.

V gene TRBV11-2 combines with J gene TRBJ2-5; 7 bases agree with TRBD1. Germline CDR1 SGHAT, CDR2 FQNNGV. After removal of 5 bases from V and 0 bases from J, the junction contained 3 bases not matched to a gene. This CDR3 is built from 14 residues. Written as DNA, the CDR3 is TGTGCCAGCAGCGAACAGGGGAACCAAGAGACCCAGTACTTC. Protein: CASSEQGNQETQYF.

CDR3 loop: CANWTGAGNSPLHF. In DNA form, the CDR3 reads TGTGCCAACTGGACAGGGGCGGGTAATTCACCCCTCCACTTT. This chain uses TRBV19 with TRBJ1-6, with 9 bases aligning to TRBD1. Germline V CDR1 and CDR2: LNHDA, SQIVND (reference sequence). The CDR3 extends over 14 amino acids. The V gene end was trimmed by 10 bases and the J gene end by 6 bases; junction bases not matched to a gene: 7.

V usage is TRBV5-1 and J usage is TRBJ2-2, with D unresolved. Trimming stripped 2 bases from V and 1 base from J, with 6 bases between. The CDR3 consists of 14 residues. Germline lookup yields CDR1 SGHRS and CDR2 YFSETQ. CDR3 in DNA: TGCGCCAGCAGCTTAGCAGGGAACACCGGGGAGCTGTTTTTT. Protein product: CASSLAGNTGELFF.

On this clone itself: Other DNA sequences in this sample translate to the same CDR3. This sequence joins TRBV24-1 and TRBJ2-2; TRBD1 is a possible D gene (5 bases). The CDR3 covers 13 residues. V dropped 8 bases and J dropped 3 bases, with 9 bases sitting between them. The germline V gene encodes CDR1 KGHDR and CDR2 SFDVKD. CDR3 sequence reads: CATTDTYTGELFF. The DNA for the CDR3 is TGTGCCACCACGGACACCTACACCGGGGAGCTGTTTTTT.

This chain links TRBV6-5 with TRBJ2-5; weak D call: TRBD1 (6 bases). Germline lookup yields CDR1 MNHEY and CDR2 SVGAGI. The CDR3 consists of 16 residues. Trimming took off 0 bases at V and 4 bases at J, with 15 bases between the two ends. The CDR3 loop is CASSYSGGLTGETQYF. The CDR3 nucleotides are TGTGCCAGCAGTTACTCGGGCGGCCTGACAGGAGAGACCCAGTACTTC.

The chain has TRBV18 and TRBJ1-3; TRBD1 is a possible D gene (6 bases). The germline gives CDR1 KGHSH, CDR2 LQKENI. V was shortened by 6 bases and J by 2 bases, with 14 bases between the two germline ends. There are 15 residues in the CDR3. CDR3 sequence: CASSLQGIPGNTIYF. CDR3 sequence (DNA): TGTGCCAGCTCCCTACAGGGTATCCCTGGAAACACCATATATTTT.

This chain uses TRBV6-5 with TRBJ1-6, with D unclear. CDR1 and CDR2 (germline): MNHEY, SVGAGI. Trimming removed 4 bases at V and 10 bases at J, with 11 bases between. This CDR3 has 13 residues. CDR3: CASSSPGVSPLHF. DNA for the CDR3: TGTGCCAGCAGTTCCCCGGGAGTGTCACCCCTCCACTTT.

This rearrangement joins TRBV5-6 to TRBJ2-5, with 11 nucleotides matching TRBD1. Trimming cost V 2 bases and J 5 bases; bases outside gene matches: 8. The CDR3 loop spans 16 amino acids. The germline gives CDR1 SGHDT, CDR2 YYEEEE. The CDR3 sequence: CASSLNPGQGVETQYF. CDR3 in DNA: TGTGCCAGCAGCTTAAATCCGGGACAGGGGGTCGAGACCCAGTACTTC.

The CDR3 DNA sequence: TGTGCCAGCAGCTCCGAGTGGAGCACCATATATTTT. It encodes CASSSEWSTIYF. The chain combines TRBV5-4 with TRBJ1-3; D gene unclear. This CDR3 comprises 12 residues. Germline V gene sequence: CDR1 SGHNT, CDR2 YYREEE (reference sequence). V lost 3 bases, J lost 9 bases, and 10 bases lay in between.

The J gene is TRBJ1-2, the V gene TRBV6-6, with D tentatively TRBD1 (5 bases). The V and J ends lost 7 bases and 2 bases respectively, with 8 bases between them. This CDR3 region has 12 residues. Germline V gives CDR1 MNHNY, CDR2 SVGAGI (reference sequence). CDR3 nucleotide sequence: TGTGCCAGCACGGACAAGAACTATGGCTACACCTTC. Translating it yields CASTDKNYGYTF.

The gene calls are TRBV6-6 and TRBJ2-7, with 12 bases that match TRBD2. Germline V lookup: CDR1 MNHNY, CDR2 SVGAGI (reference sequence). The CDR3 contains 16 residues. Trimming at V came to 6 bases and at J to 2 bases, leaving 8 bases not matched to a gene. The CDR3 DNA sequence: TGTGCCAGCAGCTCCCCGACTAGCGGGAGAACCTACGAGCAGTACTTC. It is translated as CASSSPTSGRTYEQYF.

The genes are TRBV5-1 and TRBJ2-3, with 8 bases lining up with TRBD2. The CDR3 spans 16 residues. The V gene end was trimmed by 0 bases and the J gene end by 1 base; junction bases not matched to a gene: 4. In germline, CDR1 is SGHRS, CDR2 YFSETQ. This CDR3 reads CASSLGLREGTDTQYF. As DNA, the CDR3 is TGCGCCAGCAGCTTGGGTTTGCGGGAGGGCACAGATACGCAGTATTTT.

The chain uses TRBV7-3 and TRBJ2-2; 8 bases match TRBD1. The CDR3 loop spans 16 amino acids. V lost 6 bases to trimming and J lost 1 base; unmatched junction nucleotides: 7. Per the germline V gene, CDR1 is SGHTA and CDR2 is FQGTGA. CDR3 bases: TGTGCCAGCAGTTCTACCGGGACAGGGAACACCGGGGAGCTGTTTTTT. This gives the protein CASSSTGTGNTGELFF.

V usage is TRBV7-2 and J usage is TRBJ1-2, with D tentatively TRBD1 (5 bases). The CDR3 extends over 15 amino acids. Germline V gives CDR1 SGHTA, CDR2 FQGNSA. The V and J ends lost 0 bases and 1 base respectively, with 9 bases between them. The CDR3 here is CASSLAVQVNYGYTF. CDR3 nucleotide sequence: TGTGCCAGCAGCTTAGCGGTACAGGTTAACTATGGCTACACCTTC.

The V call is TRBV7-8, the J call TRBJ1-6, with D uncertain. This CDR3 is built from 14 residues. Germline loops: CDR1 SGHVS, CDR2 FQNEAQ. The V end was cut by 4 bases, the J end by 0 bases, with 4 bases between. The CDR3 nucleotides are TGTGCCAGCAGCTCCAGCTCCTATAATTCACCCCTCCACTTT. Amino acid sequence: CASSSSSYNSPLHF.

V gene TRBV14 combines with J gene TRBJ1-6; perhaps TRBD1 as D (6 bases). The CDR3 runs 14 residues. Germline-derived CDR1 and CDR2 are SGHDN and FVKESK. The germline V and J ends were trimmed by 4 bases and 11 bases, with 15 bases remaining between them. The CDR3, as DNA: TGTGCCAGCAGCCCGACTCTAGGGGGGGCACCCCTCCACTTT. This translates into CASSPTLGGAPLHF.